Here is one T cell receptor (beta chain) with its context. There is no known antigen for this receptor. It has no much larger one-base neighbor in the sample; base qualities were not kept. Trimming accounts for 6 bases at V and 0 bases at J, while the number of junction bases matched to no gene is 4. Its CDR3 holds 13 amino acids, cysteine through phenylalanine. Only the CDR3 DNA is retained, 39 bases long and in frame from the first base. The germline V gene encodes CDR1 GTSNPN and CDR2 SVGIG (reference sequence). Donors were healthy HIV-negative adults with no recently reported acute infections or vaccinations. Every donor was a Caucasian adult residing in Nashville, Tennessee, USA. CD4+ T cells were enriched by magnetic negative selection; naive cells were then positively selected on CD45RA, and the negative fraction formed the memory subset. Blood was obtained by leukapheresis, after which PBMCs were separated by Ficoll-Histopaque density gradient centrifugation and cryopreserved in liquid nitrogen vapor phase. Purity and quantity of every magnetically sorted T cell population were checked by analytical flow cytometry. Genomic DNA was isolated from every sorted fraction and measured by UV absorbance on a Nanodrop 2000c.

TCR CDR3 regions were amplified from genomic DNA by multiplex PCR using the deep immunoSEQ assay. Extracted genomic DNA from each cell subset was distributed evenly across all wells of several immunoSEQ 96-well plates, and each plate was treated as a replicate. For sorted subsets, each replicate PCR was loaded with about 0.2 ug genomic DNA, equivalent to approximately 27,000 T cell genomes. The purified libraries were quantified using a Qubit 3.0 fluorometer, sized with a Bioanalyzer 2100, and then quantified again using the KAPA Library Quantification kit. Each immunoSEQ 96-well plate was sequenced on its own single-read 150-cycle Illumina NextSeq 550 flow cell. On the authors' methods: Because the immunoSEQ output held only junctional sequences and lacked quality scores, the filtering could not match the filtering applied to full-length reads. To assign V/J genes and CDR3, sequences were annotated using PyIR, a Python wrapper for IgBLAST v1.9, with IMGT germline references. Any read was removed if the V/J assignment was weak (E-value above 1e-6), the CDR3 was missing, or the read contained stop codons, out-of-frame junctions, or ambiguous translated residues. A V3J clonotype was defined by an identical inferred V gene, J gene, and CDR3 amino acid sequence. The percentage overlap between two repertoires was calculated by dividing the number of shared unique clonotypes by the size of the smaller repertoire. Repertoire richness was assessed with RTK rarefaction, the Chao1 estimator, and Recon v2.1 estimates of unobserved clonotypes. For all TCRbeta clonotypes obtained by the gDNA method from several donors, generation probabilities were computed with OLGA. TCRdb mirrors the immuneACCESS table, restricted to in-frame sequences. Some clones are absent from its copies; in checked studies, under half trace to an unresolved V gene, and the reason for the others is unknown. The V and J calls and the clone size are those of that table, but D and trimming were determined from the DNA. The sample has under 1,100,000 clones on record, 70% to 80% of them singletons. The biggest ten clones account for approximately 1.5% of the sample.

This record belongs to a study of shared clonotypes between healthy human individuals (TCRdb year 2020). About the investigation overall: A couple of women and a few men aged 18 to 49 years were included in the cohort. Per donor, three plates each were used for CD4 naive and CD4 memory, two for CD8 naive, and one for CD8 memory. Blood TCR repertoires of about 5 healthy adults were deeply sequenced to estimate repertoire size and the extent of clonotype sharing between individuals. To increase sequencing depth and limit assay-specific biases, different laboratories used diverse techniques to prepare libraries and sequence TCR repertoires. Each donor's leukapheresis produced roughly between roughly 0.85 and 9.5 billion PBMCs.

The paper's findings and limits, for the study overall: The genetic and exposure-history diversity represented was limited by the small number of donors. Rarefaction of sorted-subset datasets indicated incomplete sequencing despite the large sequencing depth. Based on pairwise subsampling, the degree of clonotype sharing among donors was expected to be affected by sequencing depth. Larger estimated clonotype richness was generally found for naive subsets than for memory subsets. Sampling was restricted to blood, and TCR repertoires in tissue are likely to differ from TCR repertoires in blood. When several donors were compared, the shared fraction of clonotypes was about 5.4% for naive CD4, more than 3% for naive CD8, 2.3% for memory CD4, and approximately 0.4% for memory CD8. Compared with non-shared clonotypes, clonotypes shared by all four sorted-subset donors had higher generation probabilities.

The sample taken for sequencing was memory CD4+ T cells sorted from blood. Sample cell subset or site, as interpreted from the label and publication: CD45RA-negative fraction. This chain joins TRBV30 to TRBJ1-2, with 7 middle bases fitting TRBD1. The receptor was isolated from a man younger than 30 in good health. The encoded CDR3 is CACWDRANYGYTF. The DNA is TGTGCCTGCTGGGACAGAGCTAACTATGGCTACACCTTC.